These 18 T cell receptor beta chains share one sample of origin, sequenced in a study of identical twins. Using its own MiXCR run on the 5' RACE reads, TCRdb lists one record per CDR3 protein. The profile shows 400,000 to 550,000 distinct CDR3 sequences, 22% of them singletons. This same sample was also part of a study on T cells expressing NK-cell markers.

Sequencing input: CD4+ T cells sorted from blood. The source is a woman under 30 in good health.

This clonotype showed up many times. The chain employs TRBV20-1 and TRBJ2-7, with 10 positions matching TRBD2. CDR1 and CDR2 from the germline V gene are DFQATT and SNEGSKA (reference sequence). The CDR3 spans 13 residues. Trimming took 6 bases from V and 2 from J; bases not matched to a gene: 4. The CDR3 bases are TGCAGTGCCGCAGGGACTAGCGCCTACGAGCAGTACTTC. This encodes CSAAGTSAYEQYF.

The rearrangement joins TRBV6-5 to TRBJ1-2; D not certain. CDR3 length: 16 residues. Germline lookup yields CDR1 MNHEY and CDR2 SVGAGI. The ends were cut back, 0 bases at V and 5 bases at J, with 16 bases in the middle. The CDR3 loop is CASSYSNVPRGYGYTF. The CDR3 DNA follows: TGTGCCAGCAGTTACTCGAATGTTCCCCGAGGTTATGGCTACACCTTC.

The chain employs TRBV7-6 and TRBJ2-2, with unresolved D. V lost 5 bases and J 7 bases, leaving 8 bases between the germline ends. CDR1 is SGHVS, CDR2 FNYEAQ, per germline. CDR3 size: 12 residues. As DNA, the CDR3 is TGTGCCAGCAGCCACGACGGCGGGGAGCTGTTTTTT. Protein: CASSHDGGELFF. The variable domain in full, with the rest retrieved from reference TRBV7-6 and TRBJ2-2, is GAGVSQSPRYKVTKRGQDVALRCDPISGHVSLYWYRQALGQGPEFLTYFNYEAQQDKSGLPNDRFSAERPEGSISTLTIQRTEQRDSAMYRCASSHDGGELFFGEGSRLTVL.

This chain connects TRBV20-1 to TRBJ2-1; 8 nucleotides align to TRBD2. V dropped 3 bases and J dropped 7; count of bases not matched to a gene: 11. Germline V gene data show CDR1 as DFQATT and CDR2 as SNEGSKA (reference sequence). The CDR3 has 15 residues. The CDR3 spells CSARSVLAASNEQFF. The CDR3 DNA sequence: TGCAGTGCTAGGTCGGTACTAGCGGCGAGTAATGAGCAGTTCTTC.

The V call is TRBV7-9, the J call TRBJ1-2, with 7 bases fitting TRBD1. The J segment lost 4 bases and the V segment lost 5 bases, leaving 7 bases of the junction unmatched. The CDR3 is 14 amino acids. The germline V gene has CDR1 SEHNR and CDR2 FQNEAQ (reference sequence). CDR3 in DNA: TGTGCCAGCAGCGGACGGGACAGCTCCTATGGCTACACCTTC. Translating gives CASSGRDSSYGYTF.

The J gene is TRBJ2-3, the V gene TRBV12-3 or TRBV12-4; D is unclear. Deletions cut 7 bases from V and 1 base from J, with 9 bases between. The CDR3 is made up of 13 amino acids. The CDR3 DNA reads TGTGCCAGCAAAGGTTCCCGCACAGATACGCAGTATTTT. It specifies CASKGSRTDTQYF.

The chain is built from TRBV20-1 and TRBJ2-1, with TRBD2 as a possible D gene (6 bases). CDR3 size: 14 residues. V lost 3 bases and J 6 bases, leaving 15 bases between the germline ends. In germline, CDR1 is DFQATT, CDR2 SNEGSKA (reference sequence). CDR3 nucleotides: TGCAGTGCTAGCCCCAGCGGGCTTTTCAATGAGCAGTTCTTC. The encoded protein is CSASPSGLFNEQFF.

The chain carries TRBV20-1 and TRBJ2-2; D is ambiguous. The CDR3 runs 13 residues. V was trimmed by 2 bases and J by 5 bases, leaving 9 bases between them. The germline V gene has CDR1 DFQATT and CDR2 SNEGSKA (reference sequence). CDR3 loop: CSARLTGTGELFF. The CDR3 nucleotides read TGCAGTGCTAGATTGACTGGTACCGGGGAGCTGTTTTTT.

This clonotype was found a few times. The chain uses TRBV29-1 and TRBJ1-1; 7 bases are shared with TRBD1. The germline V gene has CDR1 SQVTM and CDR2 ANQGSEA. The junction had 3 bases not matched to a gene; V was cut back by 4 bases and J by 4 bases. The CDR3 spans 12 residues. The CDR3 DNA is TGCAGCGTTGCCGCAGGGGGCACTGAAGCTTTCTTT. It codes for CSVAAGGTEAFF.

The chain combines TRBV20-1 with TRBJ2-3; 8 bases map to TRBD2. J lost 5 bases, V lost 6 bases, and 4 bases had no gene match. CDR1 and CDR2 from the germline V gene are DFQATT and SNEGSKA (reference sequence). The CDR3 contains 12 residues. CDR3 protein: CSARSGRDTQYF. The CDR3 DNA sequence: TGCAGTGCCCGGAGCGGGAGAGATACGCAGTATTTT.

This rearrangement joins TRBV12-3 or TRBV12-4 to TRBJ2-7; D tentatively reads TRBD1 or TRBD2 (5 bases each). The CDR3 is 16 amino acids. V was pared by 6 bases and J by 4 bases, with 22 bases between. The DNA for the CDR3 is TGTGCCAGCAGCCCCGAGGGGAGACGGGCTCGGTACGAGCAGTACTTC. Residues: CASSPEGRRARYEQYF.

CDR3 in amino acids: CSARDPDDFSNQPQHF. CDR3 nucleotides: TGCAGTGCTAGAGATCCAGACGATTTTAGCAATCAGCCCCAGCATTTT. The chain joins TRBV20-1 to TRBJ1-5; D call uncertain. V was pared by 0 bases and J by 0 bases, with 12 bases between. The CDR3 consists of 16 residues. Germline V gene sequence: CDR1 DFQATT, CDR2 SNEGSKA (reference sequence).

J is TRBJ2-7 and V is TRBV5-8; no clear D gene. There are 14 residues in the CDR3. Germline-derived CDR1 and CDR2 are SGHTS and YDEGEE. V shed 3 bases and J shed 3 bases, with 13 bases lying between them. The CDR3 region is CASSSTTAHYEQYF. CDR3 nucleotides: TGTGCCAGCAGCTCGACGACTGCCCACTACGAGCAGTACTTC.

In this sample, this clonotype turned up a few times. The chain recombines TRBV7-2 with TRBJ2-7, with no clear D. This CDR3 spans 17 amino acids. Trimming removed 2 bases at V and 4 bases at J, with 21 bases between. Germline lookup yields CDR1 SGHTA and CDR2 FQGNSA. CDR3 loop: CASSLIKSSLLPYEQYF. The CDR3 DNA reads as TGTGCCAGCAGCTTAATAAAGTCTTCCCTTCTCCCGTACGAGCAGTACTTC.

The V and J genes are TRBV20-1 and TRBJ1-1; 8 bases map to TRBD1. The CDR3 runs 14 residues. Germline CDR1 reads DFQATT; CDR2 reads SNEGSKA (reference sequence). V was pared by 0 bases and J by 4 bases, with 4 bases of the junction left unmatched. The CDR3 DNA reads as TGCAGTGCTAGAGATTCAGACAGGGGCACTGAAGCTTTCTTT. Its protein is CSARDSDRGTEAFF.

This clonotype came up a few times. The gene calls are TRBV29-1 and TRBJ2-3; no clear D. Germline CDR1 SQVTM, CDR2 ANQGSEA. There are 12 residues in the CDR3. V lost 5 bases and J lost 3, with 9 bases in between. CDR3 amino acids: CSVTGPTDTQYF. The CDR3, as DNA: TGCAGCGTTACCGGGCCGACAGATACGCAGTATTTT.

The rearrangement joins TRBV18 to TRBJ1-1; tentative D call: TRBD1 (5 bases). CDR1 and CDR2 from the germline V gene are KGHSH and LQKENI. The CDR3 consists of 14 residues. V lost 6 bases, J lost 7 bases, and 18 bases lay in between. CDR3 protein: CASSPVLGTGEAFF. The CDR3 coding sequence is TGTGCCAGCTCCCCAGTTTTGGGGACGGGTGAAGCTTTCTTT. Variable domain in full (rest from reference TRBV18 and TRBJ1-1): NAGVMQNPRHLVRRRGQEARLRCSPMKGHSHVYWYRQLPEEGLKFMVYLQKENIIDESGMPKERFSAEFPKEGPSILRIQQVVRGDSAAYFCASSPVLGTGEAFFGQGTRLTVV.

The chain has TRBV12-3 or TRBV12-4 and TRBJ1-5, with 9 bases identical to TRBD1. J gave up 9 bases and V 5 bases, and 5 bases lay outside the gene matches. This CDR3 has 13 residues. The DNA of the CDR3 is TGTGCCAGCAGTGGGACAGGGAGGCCGCCCCAGCATTTT. As protein: CASSGTGRPPQHF.